The entry that follows covers one T cell receptor (beta chain) sequence. Its antigen specificity is not known. Within one base of it there is no much larger clone, and no base qualities were kept. The collaborating institutions used their own protocols to collect whole blood in K2EDTA tubes. For TCRbeta analysis, collaborators shipped samples as frozen whole blood, isolated PBMCs, or DNA extracted from either of those sample types. This sample was included in a study of blood T cell repertoires in COVID-19 (dated by TCRdb to about 2020). About the full investigation: Samples covering the acute and convalescent phases of COVID-19 were provided by collaborators in the United States, Italy and Spain. The material from the prospective study consisted of cDNA or gDNA derived from T cells, B-cell-depleted T cells, or PBMCs. A freely available public database, intended as a resource for researchers studying the immune response to SARS-CoV-2, is where the repertoires were released. Where HLA class I and class II types were available, the types were taken from metadata supplied by the sample provider, not from assay-based typing. The samples were drawn from the first 160 participants of the ongoing ImmuneRACE study and from 1,254 subjects provided by 6 global collaborators. The dataset comprised deeply sampled blood TCRbeta repertoires from subjects exposed to, actively infected with, or recovered from COVID-19. The sample metadata nearly always contained a de-identified subject ID, COVID-19 status, age in years and sex. Results the study describes overall, beyond this receptor: The amount of clinical and demographic metadata varied by source and participant and was provided uncurated.

TCRbeta CDR3 regions were amplified from genomic DNA by means of the immunoSEQ Assay, a bias-controlled multiplex PCR. The paper's processing steps were these. Nucleated cell counts per sample were estimated from amplification of reference gene primers within the assay. Sequence reads were collapsed and filtered to measure the absolute abundance of every unique TCRbeta CDR3 rearrangement. For each sample, productive Simpson clonality was calculated as the square root of Simpson's diversity index over productive rearrangements. This immuneACCESS table, as held by TCRdb, lists in-frame sequences with V and J called but not all clones. Of the missing ones, under half trace to an unresolved V gene in checked studies; the others have no known cause. The DNA was the basis for D and trimming; V, J and clone size are from that table. Recorded for this sample are approximately 80,000 clones; around 76% of them occurred a single time. In total, the top ten clones hold more than 15% of the sample.

The germline V gene provides CDR1 MNHEY and CDR2 SVGAGI. The CDR3, from cysteine to phenylalanine, totals 11 residues. The retained sequence is limited to the CDR3, 33 bases, with the frame set at the first base. Deletion took 7 bases off V and 6 bases off J, with a span of 10 bases between the germline ends. The source of this sequence is a man in his 70s with active or convalescent COVID-19. The sample comprised peripheral blood. The rearranged chain carries TRBV6-5 and TRBJ2-7, with TRBD2 perhaps the D gene, on 5 matching bases. The CDR3 amino acid sequence is: CASIEAGEQYF. The sequenced DNA: TGTGCCAGCATCGAGGCGGGCGAGCAGTACTTC.